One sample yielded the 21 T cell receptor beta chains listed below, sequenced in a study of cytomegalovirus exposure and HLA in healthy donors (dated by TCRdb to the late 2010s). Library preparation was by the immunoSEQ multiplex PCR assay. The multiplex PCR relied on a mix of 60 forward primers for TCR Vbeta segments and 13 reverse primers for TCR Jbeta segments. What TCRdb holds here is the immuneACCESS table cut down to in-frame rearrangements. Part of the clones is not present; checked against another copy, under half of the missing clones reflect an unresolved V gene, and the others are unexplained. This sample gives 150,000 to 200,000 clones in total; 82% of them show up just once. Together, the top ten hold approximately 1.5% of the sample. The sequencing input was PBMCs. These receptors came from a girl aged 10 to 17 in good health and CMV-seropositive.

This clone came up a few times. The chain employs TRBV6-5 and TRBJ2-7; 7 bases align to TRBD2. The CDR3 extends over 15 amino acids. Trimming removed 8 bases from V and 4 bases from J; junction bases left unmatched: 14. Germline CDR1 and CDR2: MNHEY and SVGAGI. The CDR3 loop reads CASGGGRESIYEQYF. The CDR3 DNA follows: TGTGCCAGCGGGGGGGGGAGGGAGTCCATTTACGAGCAGTACTTC.

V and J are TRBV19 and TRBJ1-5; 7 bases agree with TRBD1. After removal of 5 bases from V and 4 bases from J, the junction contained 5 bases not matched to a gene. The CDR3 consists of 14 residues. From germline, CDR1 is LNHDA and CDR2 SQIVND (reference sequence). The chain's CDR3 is CASSLGQLNQPQHF. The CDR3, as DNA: TGTGCCAGTAGTCTGGGACAGTTAAATCAGCCCCAGCATTTT.

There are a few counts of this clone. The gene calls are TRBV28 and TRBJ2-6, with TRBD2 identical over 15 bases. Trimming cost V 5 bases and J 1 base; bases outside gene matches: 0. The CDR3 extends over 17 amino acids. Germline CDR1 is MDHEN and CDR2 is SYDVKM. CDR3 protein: CASSGTSGGSGANVLTF. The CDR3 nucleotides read TGTGCCAGCAGTGGGACTAGCGGGGGGTCTGGGGCCAACGTCCTGACTTTC.

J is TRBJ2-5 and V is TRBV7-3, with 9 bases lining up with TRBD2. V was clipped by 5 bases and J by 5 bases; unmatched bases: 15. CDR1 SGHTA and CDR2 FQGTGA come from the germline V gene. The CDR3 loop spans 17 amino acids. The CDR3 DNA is TGTGCCAGCAGCCCCGCCCCAGGAAGCGGGGGGAAGGAGACCCAGTACTTC. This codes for CASSPAPGSGGKETQYF.

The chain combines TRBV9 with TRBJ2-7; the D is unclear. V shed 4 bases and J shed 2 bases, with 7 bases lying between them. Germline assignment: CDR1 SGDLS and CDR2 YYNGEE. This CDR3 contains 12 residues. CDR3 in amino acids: CASSPSTYEQYF. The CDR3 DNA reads TGTGCCAGCAGCCCATCAACCTACGAGCAGTACTTC.

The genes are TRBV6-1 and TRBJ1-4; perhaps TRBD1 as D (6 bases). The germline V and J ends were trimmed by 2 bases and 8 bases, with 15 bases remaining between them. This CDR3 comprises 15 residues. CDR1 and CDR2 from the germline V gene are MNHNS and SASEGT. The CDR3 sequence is CASSERQASGEKLFF. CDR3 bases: TGTGCCAGCAGTGAACGACAGGCCTCGGGAGAAAAACTGTTTTTT.

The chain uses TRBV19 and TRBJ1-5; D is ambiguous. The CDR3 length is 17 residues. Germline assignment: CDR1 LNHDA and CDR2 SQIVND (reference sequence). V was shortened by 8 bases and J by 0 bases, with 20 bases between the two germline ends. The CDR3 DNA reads TGTGCCAGTTCTTCCCTATTTGGAGGGAATAGCAATCAGCCCCAGCATTTT. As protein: CASSSLFGGNSNQPQHF.

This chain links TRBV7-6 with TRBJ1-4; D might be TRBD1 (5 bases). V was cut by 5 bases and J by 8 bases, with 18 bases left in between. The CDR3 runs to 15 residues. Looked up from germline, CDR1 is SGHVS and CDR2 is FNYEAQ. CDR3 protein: CASSPRDGGYEKLFF. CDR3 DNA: TGTGCCAGCAGCCCGAGGGACGGGGGATACGAAAAACTGTTTTTT.

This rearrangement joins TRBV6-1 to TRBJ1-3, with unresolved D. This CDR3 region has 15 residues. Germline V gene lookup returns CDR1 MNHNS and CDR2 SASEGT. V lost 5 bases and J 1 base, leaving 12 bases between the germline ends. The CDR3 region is CASSLREVSGNTIYF. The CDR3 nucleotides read TGTGCCAGCAGTTTGCGGGAAGTTTCTGGAAACACCATATATTTT.

The CDR3 bases are TGTGCCAGCAGCTTAGAACGGGATTTGGACACCGGGGAGCTGTTTTTT. Encoded protein: CASSLERDLDTGELFF. The chain couples TRBV7-9 to TRBJ2-2, with TRBD2 as a possible D gene (5 bases). The length of the CDR3 is 16 residues. V lost 1 base and J 3 bases, leaving 12 bases between the germline ends. In germline, CDR1 is SEHNR, CDR2 FQNEAQ (reference sequence).

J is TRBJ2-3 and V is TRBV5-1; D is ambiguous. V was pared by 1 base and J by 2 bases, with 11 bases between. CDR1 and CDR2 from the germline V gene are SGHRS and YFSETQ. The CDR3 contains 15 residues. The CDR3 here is CASSLLSLYTDTQYF. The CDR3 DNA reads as TGCGCCAGCAGCTTGTTATCGCTATACACAGATACGCAGTATTTT.

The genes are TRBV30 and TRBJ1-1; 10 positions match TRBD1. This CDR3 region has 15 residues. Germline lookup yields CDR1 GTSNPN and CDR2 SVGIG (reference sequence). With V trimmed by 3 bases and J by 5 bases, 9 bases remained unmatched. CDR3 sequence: CAWSPWDRGETEAFF. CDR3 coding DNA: TGTGCCTGGAGCCCCTGGGACAGGGGTGAAACTGAAGCTTTCTTT.

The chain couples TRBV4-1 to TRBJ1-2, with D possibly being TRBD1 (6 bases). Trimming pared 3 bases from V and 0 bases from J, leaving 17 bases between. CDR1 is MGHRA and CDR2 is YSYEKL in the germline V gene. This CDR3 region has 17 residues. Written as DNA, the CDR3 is TGCGCCAGCAGCCAGGACTCCTTAAAGGGGGCTAACTATGGCTACACCTTC. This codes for CASSQDSLKGANYGYTF.

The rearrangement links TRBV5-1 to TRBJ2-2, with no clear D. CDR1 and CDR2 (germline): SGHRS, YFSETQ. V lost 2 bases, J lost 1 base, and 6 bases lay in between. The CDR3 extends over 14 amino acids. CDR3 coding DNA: TGCGCCAGCAGCTTCCTAAAGAACACCGGGGAGCTGTTTTTT. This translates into CASSFLKNTGELFF.

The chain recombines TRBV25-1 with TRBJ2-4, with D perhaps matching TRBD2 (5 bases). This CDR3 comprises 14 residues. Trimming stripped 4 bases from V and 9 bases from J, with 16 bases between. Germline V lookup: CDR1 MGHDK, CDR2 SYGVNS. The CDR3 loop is CASSGSTGWGIQYF. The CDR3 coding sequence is TGTGCCAGCAGTGGATCAACGGGGTGGGGCATTCAGTACTTC.

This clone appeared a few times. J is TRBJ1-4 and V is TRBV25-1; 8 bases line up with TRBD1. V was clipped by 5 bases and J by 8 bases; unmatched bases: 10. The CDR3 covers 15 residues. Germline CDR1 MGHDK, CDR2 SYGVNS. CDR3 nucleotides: TGTGCCAGCAGTTCACAGGGGGTTTTGGGGGAAAAACTGTTTTTT. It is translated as CASSSQGVLGEKLFF.

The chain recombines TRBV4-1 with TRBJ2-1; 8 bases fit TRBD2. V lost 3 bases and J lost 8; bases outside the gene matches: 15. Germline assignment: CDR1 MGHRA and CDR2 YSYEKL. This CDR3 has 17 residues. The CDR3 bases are TGCGCCAGCAGCCAGGGGAAAGCGGGAGTGATTTTTTATGAGCAGTTCTTC. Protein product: CASSQGKAGVIFYEQFF.

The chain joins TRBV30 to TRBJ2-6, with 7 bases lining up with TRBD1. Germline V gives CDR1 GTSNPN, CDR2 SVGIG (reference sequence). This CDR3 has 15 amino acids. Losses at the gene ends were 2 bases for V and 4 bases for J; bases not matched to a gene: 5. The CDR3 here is CAWSFTGAGANVLTF. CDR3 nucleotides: TGTGCCTGGAGTTTCACAGGGGCCGGGGCCAACGTCCTGACTTTC.

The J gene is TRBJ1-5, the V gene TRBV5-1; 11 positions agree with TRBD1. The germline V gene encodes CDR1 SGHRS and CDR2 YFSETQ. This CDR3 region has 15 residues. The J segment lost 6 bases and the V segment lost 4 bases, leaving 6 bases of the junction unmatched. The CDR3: CASSPGTGGSQPQHF. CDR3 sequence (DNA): TGCGCCAGCAGCCCAGGGACAGGGGGAAGTCAGCCCCAGCATTTT.

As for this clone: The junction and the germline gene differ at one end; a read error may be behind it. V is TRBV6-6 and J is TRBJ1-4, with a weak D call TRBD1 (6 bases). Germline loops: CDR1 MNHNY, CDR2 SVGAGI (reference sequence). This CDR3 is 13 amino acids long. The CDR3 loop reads CASSYLPEQGSMF. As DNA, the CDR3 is TGTGCCAGCAGTTACTTGCCGGAACAGGGATCCATGTTT.

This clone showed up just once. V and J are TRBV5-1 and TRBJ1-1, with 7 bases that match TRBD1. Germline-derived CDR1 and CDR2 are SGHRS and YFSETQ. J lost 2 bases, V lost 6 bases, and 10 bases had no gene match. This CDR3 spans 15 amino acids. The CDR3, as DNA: TGCGCCAGCACCTGGGGACAGACAATAAACACTGAAGCTTTCTTT. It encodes CASTWGQTINTEAFF.